The source of this TCR beta chain is a study of T-cell memory formation after mild COVID-19. Findings and caveats of the study: In pre-infection memory, a portion of responding clones appeared, which suggested that cross-reactive memory joined.

In regard to this clonotype: Its matching antigen is unknown.

The germline gives CDR1 SGDLS, CDR2 YYNGEE. CDR3 length equals 15 residues. J lost 5 bases, V lost 4 bases, and 12 bases had no gene match. TCRdb independently ran MiXCR on the 5' RACE reads; one entry per CDR3 protein. The sample gives about 400,000 distinct CDR3 sequences, roughly a quarter of which show up once; about 12% is in the top ten. This clonotype was obtained from an adult woman who had mild COVID-19 (a few samples of this study predate the infection). Cell type and time point are not known. Sequencing was done on a sample of PBMCs or a T cell subset sorted from them (not recorded which). This sequence joins TRBV9 and TRBJ2-7, with 7 bases lining up with TRBD1. The CDR3 nucleotides are TGTGCCAGCAGCCCTCGGGACAGCCCTAGGCACGAGCAGTACTTC. Protein product: CASSPRDSPRHEQYF.